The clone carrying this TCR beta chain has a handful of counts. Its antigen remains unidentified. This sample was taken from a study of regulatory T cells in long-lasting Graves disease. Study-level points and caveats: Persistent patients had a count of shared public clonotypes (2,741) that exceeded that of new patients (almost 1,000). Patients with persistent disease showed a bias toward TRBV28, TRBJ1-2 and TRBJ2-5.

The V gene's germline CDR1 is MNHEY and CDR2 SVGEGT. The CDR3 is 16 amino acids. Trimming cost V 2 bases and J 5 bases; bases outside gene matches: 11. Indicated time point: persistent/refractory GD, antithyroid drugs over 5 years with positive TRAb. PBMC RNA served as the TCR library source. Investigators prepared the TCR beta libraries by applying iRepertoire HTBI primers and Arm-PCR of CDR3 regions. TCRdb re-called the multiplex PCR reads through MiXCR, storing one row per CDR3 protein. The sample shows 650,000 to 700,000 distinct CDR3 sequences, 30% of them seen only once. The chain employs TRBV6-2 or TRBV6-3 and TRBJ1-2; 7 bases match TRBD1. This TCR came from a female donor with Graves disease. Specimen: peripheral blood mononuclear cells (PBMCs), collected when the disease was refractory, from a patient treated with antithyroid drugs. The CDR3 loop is CASSYPGRQGLYGYTF. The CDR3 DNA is TGTGCCAGCAGTTACCCGGGAAGACAGGGATTATATGGCTACACCTTC.